The present entry profiles one T cell receptor (beta chain) with its context. Antigen: not known. Every isolated RNA sample was fully reverse transcribed, so sequencing captured expressed TCRB transcripts. Sequencing was performed with immunoSEQ multiplex PCR; in TCRdb, only in-frame clones are kept and a portion is missing. Here the sample spans hundreds of thousands of clones, 30% being singletons. These data originate in a study of beta chain features in type 1 diabetes. General study results and limits: The study notes PCR might favor shorter templates equally in patients and controls. Shortening that was moderate but significant affected the TCRB CDR3s of Type 1 diabetes patients in all four CD4+ subsets. Here, the possible influence of HLA type (on TCRB rearrangement) remained unresolved.

V was shortened by 5 bases and J by 4 bases, with 15 bases between the two germline ends. The CDR3 has 14 residues. Germline V gene sequence: CDR1 SGHTA, CDR2 FQGNSA. The chain has TRBV7-2 and TRBJ2-7; D is perhaps TRBD1 or TRBD2 (5 bases each). The specimen sequenced was naive CD4+ T cells from blood. The receptor comes from a man aged 18 to 29 in good health. The CDR3 bases are TGTGCCAGCAGCCGGGGCCTACCTCGTTACGAGCAGTACTTC. Its protein product is CASSRGLPRYEQYF.